This T cell receptor (beta chain) was sequenced in a study of blood T cell repertoires in COVID-19. Study information: PBMCs, B-cell-depleted T cells, or T cells provided the cDNA or gDNA that made up the material.

V lost 5 bases, J lost 8 bases, and 2 bases stayed unmatched. This CDR3 contains 13 residues. The germline V gene has CDR1 SGHTA and CDR2 FQGTGA. Participants spanned ages about 18 to 95 years and resided in roughly 22 US areas. Participants reported their clinical history, and cohort assignment relied on those reports. As handled by the study authors: Researchers report that nucleated cell counts were estimated from reference gene primer amplification. The protocol was immunoSEQ multiplex PCR, while the TCRdb copy is restricted to in-frame clones and leaves out a portion. Clone size and V and J calls were adopted from that table, with D and trimming inferred from the DNA. The sample lists roughly 200,000 clones, 85% occurring once.

This TCR came from a man in his forties who had recovered from COVID-19. What was sequenced was PBMCs or T cells enriched from blood (not recorded which). V is TRBV7-3 and J is TRBJ1-6; 8 bases fit TRBD1. CDR3 nucleotide sequence: TGTGCCAGCAGCCCGGACAGGGATTCACCCCTCCACTTT. Its translation: CASSPDRDSPLHF.